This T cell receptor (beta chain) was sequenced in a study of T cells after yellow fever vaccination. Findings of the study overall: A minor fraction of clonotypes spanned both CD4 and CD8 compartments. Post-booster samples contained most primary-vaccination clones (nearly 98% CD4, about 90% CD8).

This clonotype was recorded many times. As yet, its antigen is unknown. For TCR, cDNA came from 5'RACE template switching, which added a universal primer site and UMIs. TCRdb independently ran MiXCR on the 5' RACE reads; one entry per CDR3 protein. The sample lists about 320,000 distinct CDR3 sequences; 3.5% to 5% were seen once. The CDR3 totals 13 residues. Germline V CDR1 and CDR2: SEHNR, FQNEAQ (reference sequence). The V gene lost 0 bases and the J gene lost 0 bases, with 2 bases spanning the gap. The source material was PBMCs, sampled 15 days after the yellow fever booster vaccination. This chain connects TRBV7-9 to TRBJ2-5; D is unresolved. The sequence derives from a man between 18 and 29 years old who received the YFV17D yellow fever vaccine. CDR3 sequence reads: CASSLAHQETQYF. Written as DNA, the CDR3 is TGTGCCAGCAGCTTAGCCCACCAAGAGACCCAGTACTTC.